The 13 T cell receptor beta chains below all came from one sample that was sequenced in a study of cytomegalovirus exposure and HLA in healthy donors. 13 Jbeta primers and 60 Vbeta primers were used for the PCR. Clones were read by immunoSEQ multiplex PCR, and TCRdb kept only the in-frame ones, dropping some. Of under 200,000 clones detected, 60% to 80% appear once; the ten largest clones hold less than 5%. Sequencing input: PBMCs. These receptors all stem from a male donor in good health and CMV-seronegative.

The CDR3 bases are TGTGCCAGCTCACCAAACAACATGAACACTGAAGCTTTCTTT. It specifies CASSPNNMNTEAFF. The chain carries TRBV18 and TRBJ1-1; D is ambiguous. In germline, CDR1 is KGHSH, CDR2 LQKENI. V was pared by 2 bases and J by 0 bases, with 7 bases between. The CDR3 runs to 14 residues.

CDR3 amino acids: CAWSGSGRAFYEQYF. The CDR3 nucleotides read TGTGCCTGGAGTGGGAGCGGGAGGGCCTTCTACGAGCAGTACTTC. V usage is TRBV30 and J usage is TRBJ2-7; 10 bases align to TRBD2. The germline gives CDR1 GTSNPN, CDR2 SVGIG (reference sequence). The CDR3 has 15 amino acids. J gave up 3 bases and V 1 base, and 6 bases lay outside the gene matches.

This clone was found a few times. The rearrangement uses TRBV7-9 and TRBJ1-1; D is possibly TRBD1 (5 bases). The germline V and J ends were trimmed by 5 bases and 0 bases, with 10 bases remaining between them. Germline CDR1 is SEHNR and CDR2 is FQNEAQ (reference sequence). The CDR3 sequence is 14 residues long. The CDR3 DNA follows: TGTGCCAGCAGCCCTAGGGGCCTGAACACTGAAGCTTTCTTT. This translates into CASSPRGLNTEAFF.

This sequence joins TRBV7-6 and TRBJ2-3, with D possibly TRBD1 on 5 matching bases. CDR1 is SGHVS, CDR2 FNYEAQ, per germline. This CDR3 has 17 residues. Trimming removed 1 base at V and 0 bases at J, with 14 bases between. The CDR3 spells CASSLGRAGISTDTQYF. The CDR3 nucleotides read TGTGCCAGCAGCTTAGGTCGGGCAGGGATCAGCACAGATACGCAGTATTTT.

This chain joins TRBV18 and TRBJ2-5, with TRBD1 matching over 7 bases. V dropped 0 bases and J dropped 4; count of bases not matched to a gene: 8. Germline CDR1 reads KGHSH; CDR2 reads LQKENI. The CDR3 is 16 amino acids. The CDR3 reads CASSPPPGQRGETQYF. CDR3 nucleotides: TGTGCCAGCTCACCACCGCCGGGACAGAGGGGAGAGACCCAGTACTTC.

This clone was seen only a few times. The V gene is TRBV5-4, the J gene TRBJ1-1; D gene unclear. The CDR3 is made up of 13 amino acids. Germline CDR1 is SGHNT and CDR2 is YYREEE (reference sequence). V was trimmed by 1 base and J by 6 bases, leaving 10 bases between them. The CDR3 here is CASSLYTTAEAFF. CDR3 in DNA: TGTGCCAGCAGCTTGTACACCACCGCTGAAGCTTTCTTT.

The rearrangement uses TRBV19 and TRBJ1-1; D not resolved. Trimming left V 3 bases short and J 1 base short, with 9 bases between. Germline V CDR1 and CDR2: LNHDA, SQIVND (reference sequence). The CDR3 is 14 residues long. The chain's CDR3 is CASSIQRENTEAFF. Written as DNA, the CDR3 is TGTGCCAGTAGTATTCAGCGGGAGAACACTGAAGCTTTCTTT.

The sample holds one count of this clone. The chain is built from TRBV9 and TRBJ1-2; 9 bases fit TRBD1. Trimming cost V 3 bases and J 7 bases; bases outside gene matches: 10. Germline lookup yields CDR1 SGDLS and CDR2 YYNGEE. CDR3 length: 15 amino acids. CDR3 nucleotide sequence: TGTGCCAGCAGCGGGGGGTACAGGGGGCCGGTTGGCTACACCTTC. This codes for CASSGGYRGPVGYTF.

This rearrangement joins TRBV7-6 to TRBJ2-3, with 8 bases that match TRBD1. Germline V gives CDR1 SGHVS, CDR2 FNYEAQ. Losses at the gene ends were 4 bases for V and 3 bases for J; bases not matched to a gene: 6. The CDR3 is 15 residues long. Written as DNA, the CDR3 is TGTGCCAGCAGCTCGCGACAGGGGAGGACAGATACGCAGTATTTT. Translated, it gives CASSSRQGRTDTQYF.

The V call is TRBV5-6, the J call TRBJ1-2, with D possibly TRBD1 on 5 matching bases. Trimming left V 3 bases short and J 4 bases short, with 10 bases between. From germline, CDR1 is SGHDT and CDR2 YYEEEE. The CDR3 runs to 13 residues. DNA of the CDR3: TGTGCCAGCAGCTCCGACAGTGCCTATGGCTACACCTTC. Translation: CASSSDSAYGYTF.

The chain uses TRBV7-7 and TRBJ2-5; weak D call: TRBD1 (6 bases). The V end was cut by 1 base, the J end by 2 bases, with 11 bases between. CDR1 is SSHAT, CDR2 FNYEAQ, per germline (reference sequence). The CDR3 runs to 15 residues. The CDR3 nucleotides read TGTGCCAGCAGCTTAGTGGGGGCTAGTCAAGAGACCCAGTACTTC. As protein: CASSLVGASQETQYF.

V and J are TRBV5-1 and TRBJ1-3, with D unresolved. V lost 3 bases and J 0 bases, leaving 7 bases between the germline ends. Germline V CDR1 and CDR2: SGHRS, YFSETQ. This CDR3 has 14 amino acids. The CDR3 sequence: CASSYDNSGNTIYF. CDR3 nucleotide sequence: TGCGCCAGCAGCTACGACAACTCTGGAAACACCATATATTTT.

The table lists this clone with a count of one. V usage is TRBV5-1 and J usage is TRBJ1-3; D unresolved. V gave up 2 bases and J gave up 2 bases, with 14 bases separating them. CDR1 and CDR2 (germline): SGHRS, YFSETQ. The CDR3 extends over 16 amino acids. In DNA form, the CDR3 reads TGCGCCAGCAGCTTATTGGAGGGCAGAACTGGAAACACCATATATTTT. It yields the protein CASSLLEGRTGNTIYF. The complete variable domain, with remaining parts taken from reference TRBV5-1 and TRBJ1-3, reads KAGVTQTPRYLIKTRGQQVTLSCSPISGHRSVSWYQQTPGQGLQFLFEYFSETQRNKGNFPGRFSGRQFSNSRSEMNVSTLELGDSALYLCASSLLEGRTGNTIYFGEGSWLTVV.